This T cell receptor beta chain was found in a study of shared clonotypes between healthy human individuals (dated by TCRdb to the early 2020s). Describing the broader study: The cohort comprised a couple of women and a few men aged 18 to 49 years. Each donor's leukapheresis produced roughly between roughly 0.85 and 10 billion PBMCs. To estimate repertoire size and how much clonotype sharing occurs between individuals, the study deeply sequenced the blood TCR repertoires of a handful of healthy adults. For each donor, CD4 naive and CD4 memory were each run on three plates, CD8 naive on two plates, and CD8 memory on one plate. Different laboratories and diverse techniques were used to prepare libraries and sequence TCR repertoires, to increase sequencing depth and limit assay-specific biases. Broader findings and caveats from the paper: Because the study included only a small number of donors, the genetic and exposure-history diversity represented was limited. Compared with non-shared clonotypes, the clonotypes found in all four sorted-subset donors had higher generation probabilities. Sampling was limited to blood, and TCR repertoires in tissue likely differ from TCR repertoires in blood. Sharing across a handful of donors was observed for around 4.8% of naive CD4, over 3% of naive CD8, 2% to 2.5% of memory CD4, and 0.4% of memory CD8 clonotypes. Pairwise subsampling indicated that sequencing depth was expected to affect the degree of clonotype sharing among donors. Estimated clonotype richness was generally larger for naive than for memory subsets. Rarefaction of sorted-subset datasets indicated incomplete sequencing despite the large sequencing depth.

On this clone itself: This receptor's antigen is unknown. Base qualities are not recorded, but no much larger clone differs from it by a single base.

Healthy HIV-negative adults with no recently reported acute infections or vaccinations were included as donors. Only Caucasian adults living in Nashville, Tennessee, USA were represented among the donors. CD4+ T cells were enriched by magnetic negative selection, after which naive cells were positively selected on CD45RA and the negative fraction was taken as the memory subset. Blood was obtained by leukapheresis, after which PBMCs were separated by Ficoll-Histopaque density gradient centrifugation and cryopreserved in liquid nitrogen vapor phase. Analytical flow cytometry was used to check the purity and quantity of every magnetically sorted T cell population. Each sorted fraction had its genomic DNA isolated and then quantified by UV absorbance on a Nanodrop 2000c. TCR CDR3 regions were amplified from genomic DNA by multiplex PCR using the deep immunoSEQ assay. For each cell subset, the extracted genomic DNA was distributed evenly across all wells of several immunoSEQ 96-well plates, and each plate served as one replicate. Each replicate PCR for sorted subsets received around 210 ng genomic DNA, equal to about 29,000 T cell genomes. Purified libraries were measured with a Qubit 3.0 fluorometer, size-checked on a Bioanalyzer 2100, and measured again with the KAPA Library Quantification kit. Every immunoSEQ 96-well plate was sequenced on a separate single-read 150-cycle Illumina NextSeq 550 flow cell. In the paper's pipeline: Because the immunoSEQ output included only junctional sequences and no quality scores, the filtering could not be the same as the filtering used for full-length reads. To assign V/J genes and CDR3, sequences were annotated against IMGT germline references using PyIR, a Python wrapper for IgBLAST v1.9. Reads were removed for weak V/J assignments (E-value above 1e-6), missing CDR3, stop codons, out-of-frame junctions, or ambiguous translated residues. V3J clonotypes were defined as sequences sharing an identical inferred V gene, J gene, and CDR3 amino acid sequence. The percentage overlap between two repertoires was calculated by dividing the number of shared unique clonotypes by the size of the smaller repertoire. RTK rarefaction, the Chao1 estimator, and Recon v2.1 estimates of unobserved clonotypes were used to assess repertoire richness. Generation probabilities for all TCRbeta clonotypes obtained by the gDNA method from a few donors were computed using OLGA. Here the immuneACCESS table is served through TCRdb, limited to in-frame sequences with V and J called. Missing clones are a known gap in these copies; in checked studies unresolved V genes cover under half, and the rest lacks a known reason. D and trimming were read from the DNA, whereas the V and J calls and clone size are those reported in that table. This sample is represented by millions of clones; over 85% of them were singletons. The biggest ten clones account for about 0.39% of the sample.

CDR1 and CDR2 were assigned from the germline V gene as MDHEN and SYDVKM. The CDR3, from cysteine to phenylalanine, totals 15 residues. Only the CDR3 region is kept as DNA, spanning 45 bases read in frame from base 1. V and J are truncated by 6 bases and 8 bases respectively, leaving an intervening sequence of 22 bases. The chain is assembled from TRBV28 and TRBJ1-2; the D gene is possibly TRBD1, with 6 bases matching. Sequencing input: naive CD4+ T cells from PBMCs. In the paper's terms, the cell subset or site label means: CD45RA+ positively selected. This receptor was obtained from a man between 18 and 29 years old in good health. Some clones in this sample may be carry-over from other donors' samples. The CDR3 protein: CASRDSRDNPDGYTF. The sequenced DNA is TGTGCCAGCAGGGACTCGAGGGACAACCCGGACGGCTACACCTTC.